The 24 T cell receptor beta chains presented below share a single source sample, sequenced in a study of T cell responses to AZD1222 COVID-19 vaccine. TCRdb's copy holds only in-frame clones and misses some; the assay was immunoSEQ multiplex PCR. The sample has more than 90,000 clones; approximately 84% are singletons. This sample comprised peripheral blood, obtained on day 0 of AZD1222 vaccination. The receptors were gathered from an adult in good health.

This chain uses TRBV7-8 with TRBJ2-1, with 8 bases matching TRBD2. Germline V lookup: CDR1 SGHVS, CDR2 FQNEAQ. The CDR3 extends over 15 amino acids. V shed 4 bases and J 2 bases; nucleotides not matched to a gene: 4. The CDR3 here is CASSSGGSPYNEQFF. CDR3 in DNA: TGTGCCAGCAGCTCGGGGGGGAGTCCCTACAATGAGCAGTTCTTC. Combining the CDR3 with reference TRBV7-8 and TRBJ2-1 gives the whole variable domain GAGVSQSPRYKVAKRGQDVALRCDPISGHVSLFWYQQALGQGPEFLTYFQNEAQLDKSGLPSDRFFAERPEGSVSTLKIQRTQQEDSAVYLCASSSGGSPYNEQFFGPGTRLTVL.

The chain carries TRBV6-5 and TRBJ1-2; D ambiguous. CDR3 size: 13 residues. Germline CDR1 is MNHEY and CDR2 is SVGAGI. V dropped 6 bases and J dropped 2 bases, with 10 bases sitting between them. CDR3 in amino acids: CASSHPENYGYTF. Written as DNA, the CDR3 is TGTGCCAGCAGCCACCCAGAAAACTATGGCTACACCTTC.

This clone was recorded only once. The chain combines TRBV29-1 with TRBJ1-1; D ambiguous. Germline loops: CDR1 SQVTM, CDR2 ANQGSEA. V lost 4 bases, J lost 5 bases, and 11 bases lay in between. The CDR3 contains 12 residues. CDR3: CSVAHSATEAFF. The CDR3 nucleotides are TGCAGCGTTGCACACAGCGCTACTGAAGCTTTCTTT.

J is TRBJ2-7 and V is TRBV2; weak D call: TRBD1 (6 bases). Germline-derived CDR1 and CDR2 are SNHLY and FYNNEI. This CDR3 region has 14 residues. Trimming left V 6 bases short and J 3 bases short, with 15 bases between. CDR3 sequence (DNA): TGTGCCAGCAGGAAAACAGGGCTTATCTACGAGCAGTACTTC. This codes for CASRKTGLIYEQYF.

This rearrangement joins TRBV7-9 to TRBJ2-1; D may be TRBD1 (6 bases). V lost 4 bases and J 7 bases, leaving 17 bases between the germline ends. Germline V gene data show CDR1 as SEHNR and CDR2 as FQNEAQ (reference sequence). The CDR3 loop spans 15 amino acids. The CDR3 region has the DNA TGTGCCAGCAGCTCACAGGGCATGGTCACAAATGAGCAGTTCTTC. The encoded protein is CASSSQGMVTNEQFF.

This sequence joins TRBV2 and TRBJ1-2, with 7 nucleotides matching TRBD1. CDR3 size: 13 residues. Germline V gives CDR1 SNHLY, CDR2 FYNNEI. V lost 8 bases to trimming and J lost 4 bases; unmatched junction nucleotides: 7. The CDR3 nucleotides are TGTGCCAGCTCCCGGGACAGCTTCTATGGCTACACCTTC. It is translated as CASSRDSFYGYTF.

The chain carries TRBV14 and TRBJ2-5; D gene unclear. Trimming shortened V by 1 base and J by 4 bases, and 13 bases separated the two germline ends. The germline gives CDR1 SGHDN, CDR2 FVKESK. The CDR3 has 15 amino acids. The CDR3 nucleotides are TGTGCCAGCAGCCAAGGGCGGTTACCTGGAGAGACCCAGTACTTC. Its translation is CASSQGRLPGETQYF.

The CDR3 loop is CASSLRDGAEAFF. The CDR3 DNA reads TGTGCCAGCAGCTTGAGGGACGGCGCTGAAGCTTTCTTT. The V and J genes are TRBV7-2 and TRBJ1-1; the D gene is possibly TRBD1 (5 bases). Germline V gives CDR1 SGHTA, CDR2 FQGNSA. The V end was cut by 3 bases, the J end by 6 bases, with 11 bases between. The CDR3 sequence is 13 residues long.

The rearrangement uses TRBV5-6 and TRBJ1-5, with D unclear. This CDR3 comprises 14 residues. Trimming removed 1 base at V and 4 bases at J, with 9 bases between. Germline lookup yields CDR1 SGHDT and CDR2 YYEEEE. Here the CDR3 reads CASSLRSANQPQHF. CDR3 nucleotides: TGTGCCAGCAGCTTGCGGTCGGCGAATCAGCCCCAGCATTTT.

This clone showed up just once. J is TRBJ2-1 and V is TRBV6-6; D possibly corresponds to TRBD2 (5 bases). The CDR3 runs 11 residues. The V end was cut by 8 bases, the J end by 7 bases, with 9 bases between. Per the germline V gene, CDR1 is MNHNY and CDR2 is SVGAGI (reference sequence). Here the CDR3 DNA reads TGTGCCAGCGGACGGGGAAATGAGCAGTTCTTC. Translated, it gives CASGRGNEQFF.

This chain connects TRBV5-8 to TRBJ2-5; perhaps TRBD1 as D (5 bases). This CDR3 spans 13 amino acids. The ends were cut back, 3 bases at V and 9 bases at J, with 15 bases in the middle. CDR1 and CDR2 (germline): SGHTS, YDEGEE. In DNA form, the CDR3 reads TGTGCCAGCAGCTCAGGGCCTGGGGCGCCCCAGTACTTC. It encodes CASSSGPGAPQYF.

The chain employs TRBV7-8 and TRBJ2-7; D not resolved. Germline V gives CDR1 SGHVS, CDR2 FQNEAQ. The V end was cut by 5 bases, the J end by 4 bases, with 6 bases between. The CDR3 contains 11 residues. CDR3 residues: CASSLRYEQYF. CDR3 bases: TGTGCCAGCAGCCTCAGATACGAGCAGTACTTC.

The J gene is TRBJ2-7, the V gene TRBV6-2 or TRBV6-3; no clear D. The CDR3 covers 11 residues. CDR1 and CDR2 (germline): MNHEY, SVGEGT. V lost 4 bases to trimming and J lost 0 bases, with 1 base between them. As DNA, the CDR3 is TGTGCCAGCAGTTTCTCCTACGAGCAGTACTTC. It codes for CASSFSYEQYF.

CDR3 bases: TGTGCCAGCAGCAGCACAGGGATCCAAGAGACCCAGTACTTC. It yields the protein CASSSTGIQETQYF. The chain employs TRBV5-6 and TRBJ2-5; possible D gene TRBD1, 6 bases. The V end lost 4 bases, the J end lost 1 base, and 11 bases lay between the germline ends. There are 14 residues in the CDR3. The germline gives CDR1 SGHDT, CDR2 YYEEEE.

On this clone: Additional DNA sequences in this sample encode the identical CDR3. The chain couples TRBV28 to TRBJ1-5; D uncertain. The germline V gene has CDR1 MDHEN and CDR2 SYDVKM. This CDR3 is 13 amino acids long. V lost 6 bases, J lost 2 bases, and 8 bases lay in between. The CDR3 is CASSPGGNQPQHF. CDR3 DNA sequence: TGTGCCAGCAGCCCTGGCGGCAATCAGCCCCAGCATTTT.

The V and J genes are TRBV12-5 and TRBJ2-1; weak D call: TRBD2 (5 bases). There are 14 residues in the CDR3. With 1 base removed from V and 3 bases from J, the gap between germline ends came to 7 bases. CDR1 LGHNT and CDR2 FRNRAP come from the germline V gene. The CDR3 region is CASGLGGVYNEQFF. The DNA for the CDR3 is TGTGCTAGTGGTTTGGGGGGAGTCTACAATGAGCAGTTCTTC.

The CDR3 spells CASSEGRSNQPQHF. The CDR3 nucleotides are TGTGCCAGCAGCGAAGGACGGTCAAATCAGCCCCAGCATTTT. The chain is built from TRBV3-1 (or the pseudogene TRBV3-2) and TRBJ1-5; D unclear. Trimming cost V 5 bases and J 4 bases, with 12 bases left between them. The CDR3 extends over 14 amino acids. Looked up from germline, CDR1 is LGHDT and CDR2 is YNNKEL (reference sequence).

The V gene is TRBV6-5, the J gene TRBJ1-5; no definite D call. The CDR3 runs to 12 residues. Germline CDR1 reads MNHEY; CDR2 reads SVGAGI. The germline V and J ends were trimmed by 2 bases and 6 bases, with 5 bases remaining between them. The chain's CDR3 is CASSYTSQPQHF. For the CDR3, the DNA is TGTGCCAGCAGTTACACGAGTCAGCCCCAGCATTTT.

The CDR3 DNA reads as TGTGCCAGCGAGGGGCTAGCGGGGGCTGATACGCAGTATTTT. Translated: CASEGLAGADTQYF. V gene TRBV7-2 combines with J gene TRBJ2-3, with 10 positions matching TRBD2. V gave up 8 bases and J gave up 6 bases; unmatched junction bases: 8. Germline V CDR1 and CDR2: SGHTA, FQGNSA. CDR3 length: 14 amino acids.

This rearrangement joins TRBV6-5 to TRBJ1-6, with no clear D. V lost 0 bases and J 9 bases, leaving 6 bases between the germline ends. Germline V gene sequence: CDR1 MNHEY, CDR2 SVGAGI. This CDR3 comprises 13 residues. The CDR3, as DNA: TGTGCCAGCAGTTACTCAGGGTTTTCACCCCTCCACTTT. As protein: CASSYSGFSPLHF.

The chain has TRBV6-1 and TRBJ1-1; no definite D call. Germline CDR1 reads MNHNS; CDR2 reads SASEGT. CDR3 length: 12 residues. Trimming removed 6 bases at V and 5 bases at J, with 10 bases between. Here the CDR3 DNA reads TGTGCCAGCAGCGAGGTTGGAACTGAAGCTTTCTTT. Translation: CASSEVGTEAFF.

J is TRBJ2-5 and V is TRBV3-1 (or the pseudogene TRBV3-2), with 7 bases lining up with TRBD2. Germline values: CDR1 LGHDT, CDR2 YNNKEL (reference sequence). This CDR3 comprises 16 residues. V trimming: 4 bases; J trimming: 1 base; junction bases outside the gene matches: 9. CDR3 DNA sequence: TGTGCCAGCAGCCCGACTAGCCTAAGAGCCCAAGAGACCCAGTACTTC. Residues: CASSPTSLRAQETQYF.

The chain joins TRBV5-1 to TRBJ2-7, with 9 bases that match TRBD2. With V trimmed by 3 bases and J by 5 bases, 12 bases remained unmatched. In germline, CDR1 is SGHRS, CDR2 YFSETQ. This CDR3 has 16 residues. The CDR3 spells CASSSGRGGRADEQYF. CDR3 nucleotide sequence: TGCGCCAGCAGCTCCGGGCGGGGGGGGCGAGCGGACGAGCAGTACTTC.

CDR3 coding DNA: TGCGCCAGCAGCTTAGGGGGGGCAGCTAATGAAAAACTGTTTTTT. Translated: CASSLGGAANEKLFF. V usage is TRBV5-1 and J usage is TRBJ1-4; D might be TRBD1 (6 bases). Per germline, CDR1 SGHRS and CDR2 YFSETQ. This CDR3 contains 15 residues. V lost 2 bases to trimming and J lost 3 bases, with 11 bases between them.